This T cell receptor beta chain was retrieved from a study of shared clonotypes between healthy human individuals. Broader study findings: Naive subsets usually exceeded memory subsets in estimated richness.

At deep level, the assay was performed. For every subset, genomic DNA was evenly distributed across several immunoSEQ plates. Authors' methods: For the immunoSEQ data, sequences were junction-only without quality scores, so filtering differed. Profiling relied on immunoSEQ multiplex PCR, and the TCRdb table lists in-frame clones only, not all of them. V, J and clone size are taken as reported in that table, and D and trimming were inferred from the DNA itself. The sample comprises about 2,200,000 clones, roughly 91% of which are singletons, and under 2% rests with the top ten. Naive-designated CD8 cells lacked CD45RO, were positively enriched for CCR7, and omitted terminally differentiated effector memory CD45RA+ cells. Comments on this clone: Its antigen is not identified. Other DNA sequences of this sample code for an identical CDR3.

CDR3 length equals 13 residues. Germline V gene data show CDR1 as ENHRY and CDR2 as SYGVKD. V dropped 6 bases and J dropped 4 bases, with 13 bases sitting between them. The sample consisted of naive CD8+ T cells from PBMCs. The clonotype comes from a man between 18 and 35 years old in good health. Some clones in this sample may be carry-over from other donors' samples. V usage is TRBV10-3 and J usage is TRBJ2-7; D possibly corresponds to TRBD2 (7 bases). This chain's CDR3 is CAIREGGGYEQYF. The CDR3 DNA follows: TGTGCCATCAGAGAAGGGGGGGGTTACGAGCAGTACTTC.